Included here is one T cell receptor (beta chain) sequence, with context. No antigen is known for it. V lost 0 bases and J lost 4, with 16 bases in between. CDR3 length: 16 amino acids. Germline loops: CDR1 SGHTA, CDR2 FQGNSA. This specimen belongs to a study of cytotoxic CD8 clonotypes in ibrutinib-treated CLL. General study findings and limits: Baseline clonality was higher than in age-matched healthy donors and moved in step with circulating CD8+ T-cell counts.

Depth targeted 1 in 200,000 to 1 in 1 million T cells, averaging around 9.5x coverage per clonotype. Clones were read by immunoSEQ multiplex PCR, and TCRdb kept only the in-frame ones, dropping some. Counted here are a few hundred thousand clones, 70% to 80% occurring once; the ten biggest clones make up 6.5% to 8.5%. The source of around 1.9 micrograms of genomic DNA for TCR beta libraries was cryopreserved PBMCs. The V gene is TRBV7-2, the J gene TRBJ2-7; a possible D gene is TRBD2 (6 bases). This clonotype originated in a human donor with chronic lymphocytic leukemia. The sequencing used PBMCs, collected before ibrutinib treatment. The DNA for the CDR3 is TGTGCCAGCAGCTTAGCAGGGACTGGACACCTATACGAGCAGTACTTC. This encodes CASSLAGTGHLYEQYF.